This TCR beta chain originates from a study of identifying expanded T cells in peripheral blood. With regard to this clone: No antigen is known for it.

The repertoire was sequenced with immunoSEQ multiplex PCR; TCRdb's copy has only in-frame clones and lacks some. The sample lists over 70,000 clones; 85% to 90% were seen once. No infections or other immune events were documented during collection. The V end lost 5 bases, the J end lost 2 bases, and 13 bases lay between the germline ends. Germline V gene lookup returns CDR1 SEHNR and CDR2 FQNEAQ (reference sequence). The CDR3 sequence is 15 residues long. Study-wide findings and caveats: Differentially abundant clones: 1 to 1.5 between replicates, 16.4 at two to three weeks, less than 20 at four.

J is TRBJ1-3 and V is TRBV7-9, with D unclear. Sequenced input: blood. The source of this sequence is a person between 18 and 75 years old in good health. CDR3 DNA: TGTGCCAGCAGCCCGGCTCGAGGTGCTGGAAACACCATATATTTT. It translates to CASSPARGAGNTIYF.